The 6 T cell receptor beta chains below all came from one sample that was sequenced in a study of blood T cell repertoires in COVID-19. Here immunoSEQ multiplex PCR was the method, and the copy in TCRdb shows in-frame clones only, minus some. Among about 210,000 clones listed, approximately 80% were seen once. Sequenced input: peripheral blood. These receptors all come from a man aged 50 or older with active or convalescent COVID-19.

The rearrangement links TRBV5-1 to TRBJ1-1; the match to TRBD1 covers 11 bases. Trimming cost V 3 bases and J 3 bases; bases outside gene matches: 1. The germline gives CDR1 SGHRS, CDR2 YFSETQ. The CDR3 runs 14 residues. CDR3 nucleotide sequence: TGCGCCAGCAGCTCGGGACAGGGGGACACTGAAGCTTTCTTT. Translating gives CASSSGQGDTEAFF.

The J gene is TRBJ2-7, the V gene TRBV3-1 (or the pseudogene TRBV3-2); 9 bases align to TRBD1. The CDR3 covers 16 residues. J gave up 0 bases and V 3 bases, and 6 bases lay outside the gene matches. Germline CDR1 LGHDT, CDR2 YNNKEL (reference sequence). CDR3 sequence (DNA): TGTGCCAGCAGCCAGGCGGGACAGGGATTCTCCTACGAGCAGTACTTC. Protein sequence: CASSQAGQGFSYEQYF.

This rearrangement joins TRBV4-1 to TRBJ1-2; no clear D gene. V gave up 0 bases and J gave up 5 bases, with 13 bases separating them. CDR1 is MGHRA and CDR2 is YSYEKL in the germline V gene. CDR3 length equals 15 residues. The CDR3 DNA is TGCGCCAGCAGCCAAGATGAGGTGACGAGGTATGGCTACACCTTC. Protein: CASSQDEVTRYGYTF.

The chain uses TRBV7-9 and TRBJ1-2, with a possible D match to TRBD1 (6 bases). Trimming left V 0 bases short and J 1 base short, with 9 bases between. Germline CDR1 and CDR2: SEHNR and FQNEAQ (reference sequence). The CDR3 contains 15 residues. The CDR3 DNA follows: TGTGCCAGCAGCTTAGCGGGGGCCCATAACTATGGCTACACCTTC. Protein sequence: CASSLAGAHNYGYTF.

The chain recombines TRBV5-1 with TRBJ2-1, with 7 nucleotides matching TRBD1. The CDR3 has 15 residues. The V segment lost 1 base and the J segment 7 bases; nucleotides outside the gene matches: 8. The germline V gene has CDR1 SGHRS and CDR2 YFSETQ. The CDR3 DNA is TGCGCCAGCAGCTTGATGGTTACAGGGGAAAATGAGCAGTTCTTC. Protein product: CASSLMVTGENEQFF.

The rearrangement uses TRBV28 and TRBJ2-7, with a possible D match to TRBD1 (5 bases). Germline CDR1 and CDR2: MDHEN and SYDVKM. The V end was cut by 3 bases, the J end by 10 bases, with 13 bases between. This CDR3 region has 12 residues. The CDR3 coding sequence is TGTGCCAGCAGTTTGTCCTTAGGGGAACAGTACGTC. It codes for CASSLSLGEQYV.